This T cell receptor beta chain was identified during a study of regulatory T cells in long-lasting Graves disease. Ten or more counts support this clonotype. Germline V gene lookup returns CDR1 LNHDA and CDR2 SQIVND (reference sequence). Trimming cost V 5 bases and J 4 bases, with 14 bases left between them. This CDR3 is built from 15 residues. Libraries of TCR beta came from iRepertoire HTBI primers plus Arm-PCR of CDR3 regions. TCRdb used MiXCR to reprocess the multiplex PCR reads, holding one entry per CDR3 protein. The table shows a few hundred thousand distinct CDR3 sequences, with roughly 20% occurring only once. Time point noted: newly diagnosed GD, antithyroid drugs for less than 3 months. The authors made the TCR library using RNA they extracted from PBMCs. This sample also belongs to another study, concerning T cells in Graves' hyperthyroidism and ophthalmopathy.

The chain uses TRBV19 and TRBJ1-4, with a tentative D call TRBD1 (5 bases). This receptor was identified in a woman in her 30s with Graves disease. Sequencing was performed on peripheral blood mononuclear cells (PBMCs), taken at new diagnosis, from a patient treated with antithyroid drugs. The CDR3 loop reads CASSPEDMSNEKLFF. CDR3 nucleotide sequence: TGTGCCAGTAGTCCCGAGGACATGAGTAATGAAAAACTGTTTTTT.